Shown below are 14 T cell receptor beta chains from a single sample sequenced in a study of blood T cells in healthy people across ages. Combining a sample-barcoded 5' primer with a J-beta primer mix, a second PCR ran for roughly 7 to 12 cycles. A single record per CDR3 protein comes from TCRdb applying MiXCR to the 5' RACE reads. The profile shows a few hundred thousand distinct CDR3 sequences, about 52% of them singletons. The sequenced sample was blood. The receptors here all came from a man aged 60 to 69 in good health.

The DNA for the CDR3 is TGTGCCAGCAGTGAACCGACTAGACCCGATGAGTTCTTC. It translates to CASSEPTRPDEFF. The V gene is TRBV2, the J gene TRBJ2-1; the D gene is possibly TRBD2 (6 bases). V lost 2 bases to trimming and J lost 14 bases, with 16 bases between them. Germline CDR1 reads SNHLY; CDR2 reads FYNNEI. This CDR3 has 13 residues.

This clonotype was counted only a few times. The chain recombines TRBV5-1 with TRBJ2-6; no firm D call. V was pared by 1 base and J by 0 bases, with 11 bases between. The CDR3 is made up of 17 amino acids. The germline CDR1 and CDR2 sequences are SGHRS and YFSETQ. The CDR3 bases are TGCGCCAGCAGCTTGATAACACGGATCTCTGGGGCCAACGTCCTGACTTTC. Translating gives CASSLITRISGANVLTF.

This CDR3 reads CASSLRDTSSYEQYF. The CDR3 DNA sequence: TGCGCCAGCAGCTTGCGGGACACCTCCTCCTACGAGCAGTACTTC. The V and J genes are TRBV5-1 and TRBJ2-7; weak D call: TRBD1 (6 bases). V lost 1 base and J 0 bases, leaving 11 bases between the germline ends. The length of the CDR3 is 15 residues. Germline CDR1 reads SGHRS; CDR2 reads YFSETQ.

The table lists this clonotype with a count of one. One end of the junction does not line up with germline, which may come from a read error. The J gene is TRBJ2-3, the V gene TRBV15; the D is unclear. There are 17 residues in the CDR3. The germline gives CDR1 LNHNV, CDR2 YYDKDF (reference sequence). The CDR3 loop is CATSGSNRGESTDTQYF. The DNA for the CDR3 is TGTGCCACCAGCGGGTCCAACAGAGGAGAAAGCACGGATACGCAGTATTTT.

This clonotype was counted a few times. The V and J genes are TRBV2 and TRBJ1-3; D might be TRBD1 (5 bases). Germline CDR1 reads SNHLY; CDR2 reads FYNNEI. The CDR3 has 14 amino acids. The V end lost 8 bases, the J end lost 1 base, and 12 bases lay between the germline ends. The chain's CDR3 is CASRGDPSGNTIYF. The CDR3 DNA follows: TGTGCCAGCCGAGGGGATCCATCTGGAAACACCATATATTTT.

The chain combines TRBV5-1 with TRBJ2-7; 9 bases fit TRBD2. V lost 6 bases to trimming and J lost 0 bases; unmatched junction nucleotides: 4. The CDR3 is made up of 14 amino acids. Per germline, CDR1 SGHRS and CDR2 YFSETQ. The CDR3 region is CASTPLAGSYEQYF. The CDR3 region has the DNA TGCGCCAGCACACCACTAGCGGGCTCCTACGAGCAGTACTTC.

The sample holds many counts of this clonotype. V and J are TRBV5-1 and TRBJ2-1, with 12 positions matching TRBD2. J gave up 7 bases and V 2 bases, and 7 bases lay outside the gene matches. Germline CDR1 SGHRS, CDR2 YFSETQ. This CDR3 has 16 amino acids. Here the CDR3 DNA reads TGCGCCAGCAGCTTCGCCCTAGCGGGGGGGCTAAATGAGCAGTTCTTC. Translation: CASSFALAGGLNEQFF.

The sample holds many counts of this clonotype. The chain recombines TRBV27 with TRBJ1-6; no definite D call. The CDR3 spans 12 residues. The germline CDR1 and CDR2 sequences are MNHEY and SMNVEV (reference sequence). V was cut by 5 bases and J by 10 bases, with 9 bases left in between. CDR3 sequence reads: CASSQGWSPLHF. DNA for the CDR3: TGTGCCAGCAGTCAAGGGTGGTCACCCCTCCACTTT.

With regard to this clonotype: One base away lies a much larger clone, so this may be a sequencing read error. The chain is built from TRBV6-1 and TRBJ2-5; 10 bases map to TRBD2. The germline V gene encodes CDR1 MNHNS and CDR2 SASEGT. V trimming: 6 bases; J trimming: 5 bases; junction bases outside the gene matches: 6. There are 14 residues in the CDR3. This CDR3 is CASRFDSGRETQYF. For the CDR3, the DNA is TGTGCCAGCAGATTTGATAGCGGGAGGGAGACCCAGTACTTC.

This clonotype was found once. V is TRBV19 and J is TRBJ2-3; TRBD2 might be the D (6 bases). Per the germline V gene, CDR1 is LNHDA and CDR2 is SQIVND (reference sequence). This CDR3 is built from 14 residues. The V and J ends lost 4 bases and 6 bases respectively, with 14 bases between them. As DNA, the CDR3 is TGTGCCAGTAGTAGCGGGGCTACCAGGGATACGCAGTATTTT. Translation: CASSSGATRDTQYF.

The V call is TRBV5-6, the J call TRBJ2-3, with TRBD2 matching 7 bases. The CDR3 contains 16 residues. Germline loops: CDR1 SGHDT, CDR2 YYEEEE. V dropped 5 bases and J dropped 2; count of bases not matched to a gene: 11. DNA for the CDR3: TGTGCCAGCAGTTTTGACTCTAGCGGACACACAGATACGCAGTATTTT. Protein product: CASSFDSSGHTDTQYF.

V and J are TRBV7-3 and TRBJ2-3; the D is unclear. Between the trimmed V and J ends, which lost 5 bases and 4 bases, there was a span of 13 bases. CDR3 length equals 14 residues. Germline CDR1 and CDR2: SGHTA and FQGTGA. The CDR3 DNA reads TGTGCCAGCAGCAGCGCCAAAGAAGCAGATACGCAGTATTTT. It is translated as CASSSAKEADTQYF. The whole variable domain, filled in from reference TRBV7-3 and TRBJ2-3, reads GAGVSQTPSNKVTEKGKYVELRCDPISGHTALYWYRQSLGQGPEFLIYFQGTGAADDSGLPNDRFFAVRPEGSVSTLKIQRTERGDSAVYLCASSSAKEADTQYFGPGTRLTVL.

This clonotype was recorded a few times. CDR3 loop: CASSFVEGSYGANVLTF. The CDR3 DNA follows: TGCGCCAGCAGCTTCGTAGAGGGTAGCTATGGGGCCAACGTCCTGACTTTC. The genes are TRBV5-1 and TRBJ2-6; D may be TRBD2 (5 bases). Germline CDR1 SGHRS, CDR2 YFSETQ. This CDR3 comprises 17 residues. Trimming took 2 bases from V and 3 from J, leaving 15 bases between them.

This clonotype was detected a few times. The rearrangement links TRBV7-2 to TRBJ2-1; D may match TRBD1 or TRBD2 (6 bases each). The CDR3 covers 14 residues. V was shortened by 5 bases and J by 7 bases, with 15 bases between the two germline ends. CDR1 SGHTA and CDR2 FQGNSA come from the germline V gene. The CDR3 sequence: CASSLDRTINEQFF. The CDR3 region has the DNA TGTGCCAGCAGCCTTGACAGGACTATTAATGAGCAGTTCTTC.